These T cell receptor beta chains were read from a single sample in a study of identical twins. In TCRdb, the 5' RACE reads were re-called with MiXCR into one record per CDR3 protein. The sample yields hundreds of thousands of distinct CDR3 sequences, more than 20% seen once. This sample also belongs to another study, concerning T cells expressing NK-cell markers.

The sequenced sample consisted of CD4+ T cells sorted from blood. These receptors all come from a woman aged 18 to 35 in good health. Each CDR3 is given with its conserved first and last residue. D genes are given only for firm matches. The size field is filled for only some rows; it gives once, few, many or a size class.

j_call v_call d_call clone_size cdr3_nt cdr3_aa
TRBJ1-2 TRBV7-9 NA few TGTGCCAGCAGCACAGGGAATGCTAACTATGGCTACACCTTC CASSTGNANYGYTF
TRBJ1-5 TRBV5-1 NA NA TGCGCCAGCAGCTTGACAGGGCTCAGCAATCAGCCCCAGCATTTT CASSLTGLSNQPQHF
TRBJ2-1 TRBV20-1 TRBD2 few TGCAGTGCTGGACGGGGGGGCAGCGACAATGAGCAGTTCTTC CSAGRGGSDNEQFF
TRBJ2-3 TRBV12-3/TRBV12-4 TRBD2 few TGTGCCAGCAGCCGAGGACTAGCGGGGAGCACAGATACGCAGTATTTT CASSRGLAGSTDTQYF
TRBJ1-1 TRBV7-9 NA few TGTGCCAGCTTGAGAGGCACTGAAGCTTTCTTT CASLRGTEAFF
TRBJ2-7 TRBV6-1 TRBD2 few TGTGCCAGCTTTTCTAGCGGCGGCTCCTACGAGCAGTACTTC CASFSSGGSYEQYF
TRBJ2-3 TRBV4-3 NA few TGCGCCAGCAGCCAAGATGCCCTGACGGATACGCAGTATTTT CASSQDALTDTQYF
TRBJ2-5 TRBV12-3/TRBV12-4 TRBD2 NA TGTGCCATTCGCGGGACTAGTTTCCCCACCCAGTACTTC CAIRGTSFPTQYF
TRBJ2-6 TRBV27 NA few TGTGCCAGCAGTTTTAAGGCTTCCGGGGCCAACGTCCTGACTTTC CASSFKASGANVLTF
TRBJ2-7 TRBV12-3/TRBV12-4 NA few TGTGCCAGCAGTTCGCCACAAATTTCAGGGAGCTACGAGCAGTACTTC CASSSPQISGSYEQYF